This T cell receptor (beta chain) derives from a study of breast tumors, draining lymph nodes, adjacent tissues. A word on this clonotype: Its specificity is not known. A much larger clonotype is one base distant, so this may be a read error.

The study, taken as a whole, reports: Compared with basal-like, luminal-like tumors shared significantly more repertoire with nontumor tissue. Data fit most tumor T cells coming from lymph node, expanding in tumor.

In TCRdb, the multiplex PCR reads were re-called with MiXCR into one record per CDR3 protein. The sample shows approximately 37,000 distinct CDR3 sequences, approximately 37% of them seen only once. CDR3 size: 13 residues. Looked up from germline, CDR1 is MRHNA and CDR2 is SNTAGT. Sequencing used breast tumor tissue. This TCR was sampled from a female donor with breast cancer. Some clones in this sample may be carry-over from other donors' samples. This chain joins TRBV6-4 and TRBJ2-3; 14 bases line up with TRBD2. CDR3 residues: CAGSGTSGSTQYF. In DNA, the CDR3 is TGTGCCGGCAGTGGGACTAGCGGGAGTACGCAGTATTTT.